Listed below are T cell receptor beta chains from one sample, sequenced in a study of T cells after posttransplantation cyclophosphamide. Method: immunoSEQ multiplex PCR; TCRdb's copy keeps in-frame clones and lacks some. The data hold more than 60,000 clones, with about 93% observed a single time. The material sequenced was PBMCs. Receptors originate from a woman under 40 in good health and a related stem cell transplant donor. CDR3s include the opening cysteine and the closing phenylalanine or tryptophan. A D gene is named only where the DNA matches it firmly. Part of the rows lack a size; the others show once, few, many or a class for expanded clones.

TRBV29-1	NA	TRBJ2-1	NA	TGCAGCGTTGAAGATCTACCGGAACAAAATTACAATGAGCAGTTCTTC	CSVEDLPEQNYNEQFF
TRBV28	NA	TRBJ1-2	NA	TGTGCCAGCACCCTTCAGGGTTCTGGTGGCTACACCTTC	CASTLQGSGGYTF
TRBV30	NA	TRBJ2-2	NA	TGTGCCTCTTTGGAGAGGGTTCCCGGGGAGCTGTTTTTT	CASLERVPGELFF
TRBV6-5	NA	TRBJ1-5	NA	TGTGCCAGCACCGCAGGCAGCAATCAGCCCCAGCATTTT	CASTAGSNQPQHF
TRBV6-4	NA	TRBJ2-6	NA	TGTGCCAGCAGTGACTCCGACGTAGAACGGTGGGCCAACGTCCTGACTTTC	CASSDSDVERWANVLTF
TRBV4-1	NA	TRBJ2-7	NA	TGCGCCAGCAGCCAGGGCCGGGGGACATCCCCCTACGAGCAGTACTTC	CASSQGRGTSPYEQYF
TRBV6-1	NA	TRBJ1-2	TRBD1	TGTGCCAGCAGCCTTGACAGGGGAAAAAACTATGGCTACACCTTC	CASSLDRGKNYGYTF
TRBV15	NA	TRBJ2-2	TRBD1	TGTGCCACCAGCAGAGGGTGGAAGGACAGGGTGAACACCGGGGAGCTGTTTTTT	CATSRGWKDRVNTGELFF
TRBV15	NA	TRBJ1-2	NA	TGTGCCACCAGCACCTCCCGGGGAGGAAACTATGGCTACACCTTC	CATSTSRGGNYGYTF
TRBV19	once	TRBJ2-7	TRBD1	TGTGCCAGTAGAGAGACAGGGGGCAGTTACGAGCAGTACTTC	CASRETGGSYEQYF
TRBV28	NA	TRBJ1-1	TRBD1	TGTGCCAGCAGGTTAGTGGCAGGGGGTTTGACGAACACTGAAGCTTTCTTT	CASRLVAGGLTNTEAFF
TRBV19	NA	TRBJ2-2	NA	TGTGCCAGCGGACACACAGGAAACACCGGGGAGCTGTTTTTT	CASGHTGNTGELFF
TRBV7-2	NA	TRBJ1-2	NA	TGTGCCAGCAGCTTAGGTGGCTATGGCTACACCTTC	CASSLGGYGYTF
TRBV6-1	few	TRBJ1-1	NA	TGTGCCAGCAGTGAATCCCTCCCTCTAGGGACTGAAGCTTTCTTT	CASSESLPLGTEAFF
TRBV7-2	NA	TRBJ2-7	TRBD1	TGTGCCAGCAGCCAAGGGACAGGAAGTTACGAGCAGTACTTC	CASSQGTGSYEQYF
TRBV7-6	NA	TRBJ1-5	NA	TGTGCCAGCAGCTCGGACGTCGGATATCAGCCCCAGCATTTT	CASSSDVGYQPQHF
TRBV7-9	NA	TRBJ1-2	TRBD1	TGTGCCAGCAGGAGTCAACAGGGGGCGAACTATGGCTACACCTTC	CASRSQQGANYGYTF
TRBV19	NA	TRBJ1-2	NA	TGTGCCAGTAGTGCCAATTGGTATGGCTACACCTTC	CASSANWYGYTF
TRBV5-4	NA	TRBJ1-1	NA	TGTGCCAGCAGCTTCGGACAGTTAAACACTGAAGCTTTCTTT	CASSFGQLNTEAFF
TRBV6-6	NA	TRBJ1-3	NA	TGTGCCAGCAGTTACTCCCAGTCCTCTGGAAACACCATATATTTT	CASSYSQSSGNTIYF
TRBV6-1	NA	TRBJ2-3	TRBD2	TGTGCCAGCGGGTTAGCGGGGGGGCAGTCAGATACGCAGTATTTT	CASGLAGGQSDTQYF
TRBV7-6	NA	TRBJ2-7	NA	TGTGCCAGCAGCTCCGGGGTCTCCGAGCAGTACTTC	CASSSGVSEQYF
TRBV4-2	many	TRBJ2-2	TRBD1	TGTGCCAGCAGCCAAGGACAGGGTGACACCGGGGAGCTGTTTTTT	CASSQGQGDTGELFF